This TCR beta chain was identified in a study of cytomegalovirus exposure and HLA in healthy donors. The PCR had 60 Vbeta and 13 Jbeta primers. The repertoire was sequenced with immunoSEQ multiplex PCR; TCRdb's copy has only in-frame clones and lacks some. The repertoire consists of around 130,000 clones, with 81% occurring once and the leading ten covering 2% to 2.5%. V was cut by 5 bases and J by 10 bases, with 15 bases left in between. Germline V gene sequence: CDR1 SGHTA, CDR2 FQGNSA. This CDR3 contains 14 residues. The sequence was obtained from a woman in her thirties or forties in good health and CMV-seronegative. Sequencing was performed on PBMCs. The chain employs TRBV7-2 and TRBJ1-6, with a tentative D call TRBD1 (5 bases). Here the CDR3 reads CASSIWTLDSPLHF. CDR3 coding DNA: TGTGCCAGCAGCATCTGGACATTAGACTCACCCCTCCACTTT.